The rows below give T cell receptor beta chains drawn from one sample of a study of blood T cell repertoires in COVID-19. The table came from immunoSEQ multiplex PCR; TCRdb's copy has only in-frame clones and leaves some out. This table has a few hundred thousand clones, more than 85% appearing once. Sequenced input: PBMCs or T cells enriched from blood (not recorded which). The receptors shown here come from a woman in her 30s who had recovered from COVID-19. Both conserved end residues are part of each CDR3. D genes are given only for firm matches. Size tells how often a clone was seen (once, few, many) or the class of an expanded clone, and some rows leave it out.

>few|TRBJ1-4|-|TRBV5-1
CASSLGLNEKLFF
TGCGCCAGCAGCTTGGGGCTTAATGAAAAACTGTTTTTT
>-|TRBJ2-7|-|TRBV9
CASSRGQTYEQYF
TGTGCCAGCAGCCGTGGACAGACCTACGAGCAGTACTTC
>few|TRBJ1-1|TRBD1|TRBV4-1
CASRRDRDAFF
TGCGCCAGCAGACGCGACAGGGACGCTTTCTTT
>-|TRBJ2-1|TRBD1|TRBV6-5
CASSYRGQVNEQFF
TGTGCCAGCAGTTACAGGGGGCAGGTCAATGAGCAGTTCTTC
>-|TRBJ1-2|TRBD1|TRBV19
CASKDREDYGYTF
TGTGCAAGTAAGGACAGGGAAGACTATGGCTACACCTTC
>many|TRBJ1-1|-|TRBV7-2
CASSLATGWGTEAFF
TGTGCCAGCAGCTTAGCTACAGGCTGGGGCACTGAAGCTTTCTTT
>-|TRBJ1-6|TRBD1|TRBV5-6
CASSPGQGKYNSPLHF
TGTGCCAGCAGCCCGGGACAGGGAAAATATAATTCACCCCTCCACTTT
>-|TRBJ2-3|-|TRBV28
CASSYDRRSTDTQYF
TGTGCCAGCAGCTACGACAGGAGATCCACAGATACGCAGTATTTT
>-|TRBJ1-1|-|TRBV28
CASSLSRATNTEAFF
TGTGCCAGCAGTTTATCAAGAGCCACGAACACTGAAGCTTTCTTT
>-|TRBJ1-1|TRBD1|TRBV5-8
CASSLDRGVVNTEAFF
TGTGCCAGCAGCTTGGACAGGGGGGTCGTGAACACTGAAGCTTTCTTT
>-|TRBJ2-3|TRBD2|TRBV24-1
CATSTSGTDTQYF
TGTGCCACCAGTACTAGCGGCACAGATACGCAGTATTTT
>-|TRBJ1-2|-|TRBV10-3
CAITDRPNYGYTF
TGTGCCATCACCGACAGGCCGAACTATGGCTACACCTTC
>-|TRBJ2-7|-|TRBV13
CASSSGAYEQYF
TGTGCCAGCAGCTCGGGGGCCTACGAGCAGTACTTC
>-|TRBJ1-6|TRBD1|TRBV5-1
CASSLAPGQEYSPLHF
TGCGCCAGCAGCTTGGCCCCGGGACAGGAGTATTCACCCCTCCACTTT
>-|TRBJ2-4|TRBD2|TRBV3-1/TRBV3-2
CASSQGSSGSGGIQYF
TGTGCCAGCAGCCAGGGGAGTAGCGGGAGCGGAGGCATTCAGTACTTC
>-|TRBJ1-2|-|TRBV7-2
CASSLGAVSYGYTF
TGTGCCAGCAGCTTAGGGGCAGTCAGCTATGGCTACACCTTC
>-|TRBJ1-1|TRBD1|TRBV12-3/TRBV12-4
CASSHTGVAEAFF
TGTGCCAGCAGCCATACAGGGGTAGCTGAAGCTTTCTTT
>-|TRBJ2-7|TRBD2|TRBV4-1
CASSQTTGTRTSEQYF
TGCGCCAGCAGCCAGACGACGGGGACTAGGACGTCCGAGCAGTACTTC
>-|TRBJ1-5|TRBD1|TRBV20-1
CSASHVGTGNQPQHF
TGCAGTGCTAGTCACGTTGGGACAGGCAATCAGCCCCAGCATTTT
>-|TRBJ2-2|TRBD2|TRBV5-1
CASSFLAGGLTGELFF
TGCGCCAGCAGCTTCTTAGCGGGAGGGCTTACCGGGGAGCTGTTTTTT
>-|TRBJ2-2|TRBD2|TRBV6-2/TRBV6-3
CASSYTITSGETGELFF
TGTGCCAGCAGTTACACGATAACTAGCGGGGAGACCGGGGAGCTGTTTTTT
>-|TRBJ1-1|-|TRBV27
CASSSYRAGNEAFF
TGTGCCAGCAGTTCCTACAGGGCGGGTAATGAAGCTTTCTTT
>-|TRBJ2-1|-|TRBV28
CASRSGTLYNEQFF
TGTGCCAGCAGATCGGGGACACTCTACAATGAGCAGTTCTTC
>-|TRBJ1-4|-|TRBV18
CASSDRQVPNEKLFF
TGTGCCAGCTCAGATCGACAGGTCCCTAATGAAAAACTGTTTTTT
>once|TRBJ2-7|-|TRBV27
CASSFENGGYEQYF
TGTGCCAGCAGTTTTGAAAACGGAGGCTACGAGCAGTACTTC
>-|TRBJ2-1|-|TRBV19
CASPPPAAGRSYNEQFF
TGTGCCAGCCCCCCTCCGGCCGCGGGCCGCTCCTACAATGAGCAGTTCTTC
>-|TRBJ1-1|-|TRBV5-1
CASSLIGGAPTEAFF
TGCGCCAGCAGCTTGATTGGGGGGGCGCCTACTGAAGCTTTCTTT
>-|TRBJ2-1|TRBD2|TRBV3-1/TRBV3-2
CASSQGTGTSPLSNEQFF
TGTGCCAGCAGCCAAGGCACCGGGACTAGTCCCCTCAGCAATGAGCAGTTCTTC
>-|TRBJ2-7|-|TRBV5-4
CASSSPGSTLSEQYF
TGTGCCAGCAGCTCCCCTGGTTCCACCCTCAGCGAGCAGTACTTC
>-|TRBJ2-1|TRBD1|TRBV7-3
CASSTQGASEQFF
TGTGCCAGCAGCACCCAGGGGGCAAGTGAGCAGTTCTTC
>-|TRBJ2-1|TRBD1|TRBV19
CASSSTGDINEQFF
TGTGCCAGTAGTTCGACAGGGGATATCAATGAGCAGTTCTTC
>-|TRBJ2-1|-|TRBV27
CASSFLAGRTEGEQFF
TGTGCCAGCAGTTTCTTGGCGGGCCGTACTGAGGGTGAGCAGTTCTTC
>-|TRBJ2-2|-|TRBV7-9
CASSPEEGPNTGELFF
TGTGCCAGCAGCCCCGAGGAGGGGCCAAACACCGGGGAGCTGTTTTTT
>-|TRBJ2-1|TRBD2|TRBV19
CASSDSGRSRQFF
TGTGCCAGTAGTGATAGCGGGAGATCTCGGCAGTTCTTC
>-|TRBJ2-5|TRBD1|TRBV9
CASSVDRGETQYF
TGTGCCAGCAGCGTGGACAGGGGAGAGACCCAGTACTTC
>-|TRBJ1-2|-|TRBV14
CASSQDRTVYTF
TGTGCCAGCAGCCAAGACCGGACAGTCTACACCTTC
>-|TRBJ1-1|-|TRBV19
CASSISSVAEAFF
TGTGCCAGTAGTATAAGCAGCGTCGCTGAAGCTTTCTTT
>-|TRBJ2-7|-|TRBV10-2
CASSEARYEQYF
TGCGCCAGCAGTGAAGCCCGCTACGAGCAGTACTTC
>-|TRBJ2-1|TRBD2|TRBV11-2
CASSPGRGGTNEQFF
TGTGCCAGCAGCCCCGGCCGGGGGGGCACCAATGAGCAGTTCTTC
>-|TRBJ2-7|TRBD1|TRBV6-5
CASSRTGDFPYEQYF
TGTGCCAGCAGCCGGACAGGGGATTTCCCCTACGAGCAGTACTTC
>-|TRBJ2-7|-|TRBV3-1/TRBV3-2
CASSQSQIYYEQYF
TGTGCCAGCAGCCAATCACAGATATACTACGAGCAGTACTTC
>-|TRBJ2-6|TRBD2|TRBV28
CASSLYGLAGANVLTF
TGTGCCAGCAGTTTATACGGACTAGCTGGGGCCAACGTCCTGACTTTC
>-|TRBJ2-4|-|TRBV28
CASSATVAKNIQYF
TGTGCCAGCAGTGCGACAGTTGCCAAAAACATTCAGTACTTC
>-|TRBJ2-7|TRBD1|TRBV13
CASSPGQGSYEQYF
TGTGCCAGCAGCCCAGGACAGGGATCCTACGAGCAGTACTTC
>once|TRBJ2-3|TRBD2|TRBV6-5
CASRAGATNTQYF
TGTGCCAGTCGAGCGGGAGCGACGAATACGCAGTATTTT
>-|TRBJ1-6|TRBD1|TRBV28
CASGGTGENSPLHF
TGTGCCAGCGGGGGGACAGGGGAGAATTCACCCCTCCACTTT
>-|TRBJ2-7|TRBD1|TRBV3-1/TRBV3-2
CASSQWTGVVEQYF
TGTGCCAGCAGCCAATGGACAGGAGTGGTGGAGCAGTACTTC
>-|TRBJ2-1|-|TRBV2
CASGGIPGPDEQFF
TGTGCCAGCGGCGGGATCCCGGGACCAGATGAGCAGTTCTTC
>-|TRBJ1-3|-|TRBV2
CASKLSESPGGNTIYF
TGTGCCAGCAAACTAAGCGAGTCCCCAGGGGGAAACACCATATATTTT
>few|TRBJ2-7|-|TRBV5-5
CASSALGGHLEQYF
TGTGCCAGCAGCGCCCTCGGAGGTCATCTCGAGCAGTACTTC
>-|TRBJ2-1|TRBD2|TRBV7-2
CASSYRTSGTDYNEQFF
TGTGCCAGCAGCTACCGGACTAGCGGGACGGACTACAATGAGCAGTTCTTC
>-|TRBJ2-7|-|TRBV3-1/TRBV3-2
CASSQDWDYEQYF
TGTGCCAGCAGCCAGGACTGGGACTACGAGCAGTACTTC